This T cell receptor (beta chain) was recovered during a study of human T cells and chemical hapten exposure. Trimming took off 5 bases at V and 0 bases at J, with 7 bases between the two ends. Germline V lookup: CDR1 SNHLY, CDR2 FYNNEI. The CDR3 has 13 residues. Time point noted: patch test 3, about 24 weeks after DPC sensitization. Described treatment: therapeutic diphenylcyclopropenone sensitization with weekly scalp DPC. Each CDR3 protein gets one entry after TCRdb re-called the RACE reads with MiXCR. The sample consists of 95,000 to 150,000 distinct CDR3 sequences, about 11% of them appearing once. Study observations and caveats: TCRs above 1 in 1000 frequency did not change with DPC sensitization.

This clonotype has only a few counts. No antigen is known for it. The chain carries TRBV2 and TRBJ1-2; no clear D. The sample here was whole blood, taken in connection with sensitization to the hapten diphenylcyclopropenone (DPC). The TCR comes from a woman aged 45-60 years with alopecia areata. Some clones in this sample may be carry-over from other donors' samples. CDR3 DNA sequence: TGTGCCAGCAGTCCGACACCTAACTATGGCTACACCTTC. Translating gives CASSPTPNYGYTF.